One and the same sample provided the 21 T cell receptor beta chains below, sequenced in a study of T cells after posttransplantation cyclophosphamide. TCRdb keeps only in-frame clones here, not all; method: immunoSEQ multiplex PCR. The counts give 25,000 to 35,000 clones, none of them seen only once; less than 5% is held by the top ten. The sample consisted of PBMCs. The receptors originated from a woman aged 30 to 39 in good health and a related stem cell transplant donor.

This clone was picked up a small number of times. The CDR3 spells CASSLEVWETQYF. In nucleotides, the CDR3 is TGTGCCAGCAGCTTGGAGGTGTGGGAGACCCAGTACTTC. This chain links TRBV5-4 with TRBJ2-5; the D is unclear. The CDR3 covers 13 residues. From germline, CDR1 is SGHNT and CDR2 YYREEE (reference sequence). Trimming removed 0 bases from V and 5 bases from J, with 8 bases in between.

This clone was counted at least ten times. The rearrangement links TRBV2 to TRBJ2-7; TRBD1 might be the D (5 bases). The germline V and J ends were trimmed by 1 base and 2 bases, with 12 bases remaining between them. The CDR3 contains 15 residues. Germline-derived CDR1 and CDR2 are SNHLY and FYNNEI. The CDR3 nucleotides read TGTGCCAGCAGTGAAGTTACAGGCGCAACCTACGAGCAGTACTTC. It codes for CASSEVTGATYEQYF.

This clone was recorded many times. The gene calls are TRBV7-2 and TRBJ2-1, with 7 bases aligning to TRBD2. Trimming took 5 bases from V and 3 from J; bases not matched to a gene: 13. Germline assignment: CDR1 SGHTA and CDR2 FQGNSA. CDR3 length: 17 residues. This chain's CDR3 is CASSPNTFRGVYNEQFF. As DNA, the CDR3 is TGTGCCAGCAGCCCTAACACTTTTCGGGGGGTCTACAATGAGCAGTTCTTC.

This clone was recorded many times. The CDR3 DNA follows: TGTGCCAGCAGTAGGACAGGGGGCGTCAGACAGCCCCAGCATTTT. Protein: CASSRTGGVRQPQHF. The V and J genes are TRBV6-5 and TRBJ1-5; the match to TRBD1 covers 11 bases. Trimming removed 5 bases from V and 7 bases from J; junction bases left unmatched: 7. The CDR3 totals 15 residues. CDR1 is MNHEY, CDR2 SVGAGI, per germline.

The rearrangement uses TRBV7-2 and TRBJ1-1; no firm D call. The length of the CDR3 is 13 residues. The V gene lost 4 bases and the J gene lost 0 bases, with 6 bases spanning the gap. Germline CDR1 and CDR2: SGHTA and FQGNSA. The CDR3 DNA is TGTGCCAGCAGCTCCAACATGAACACTGAAGCTTTCTTT. This gives the protein CASSSNMNTEAFF.

The rearrangement links TRBV30 to TRBJ1-6; TRBD1 is a possible D gene (5 bases). Germline V gene data show CDR1 as GTSNPN and CDR2 as SVGIG (reference sequence). V was shortened by 0 bases and J by 0 bases, with 18 bases between the two germline ends. The CDR3 covers 19 residues. CDR3 coding DNA: TGTGCCTGGAGTGTACTTCTCAGTGGGGGGAGCTCCTATAATTCACCCCTCCACTTT. Translated, it gives CAWSVLLSGGSSYNSPLHF. The whole variable domain, remainder taken from reference TRBV30 and TRBJ1-6, is SQTIHQWPATLVQPVGSPLSLECTVEGTSNPNLYWYRQAAGRGLQLLFYSVGIGQISSEVPQNLSASRPQDRQFILSSKKLLLSDSGFYLCAWSVLLSGGSSYNSPLHFGNGTRLTVT.

This clone was picked up many times. The chain carries TRBV28 and TRBJ1-1; TRBD1 aligns across 9 bases. The CDR3 length is 16 residues. V was pared by 3 bases and J by 4 bases, with 9 bases of the junction left unmatched. Germline CDR1 and CDR2: MDHEN and SYDVKM. The CDR3 coding sequence is TGTGCCAGCAGTTTGGCACAGGGGGCTCGTGGCACTGAAGCTTTCTTT. It is translated as CASSLAQGARGTEAFF.

This clone was seen many times. The chain is built from TRBV5-1 and TRBJ2-1; 9 bases line up with TRBD2. Germline CDR1 and CDR2: SGHRS and YFSETQ. This CDR3 comprises 15 residues. V dropped 4 bases and J dropped 6; count of bases not matched to a gene: 8. CDR3: CASSLAGTSLNEQFF. The CDR3 region has the DNA TGCGCCAGCAGCCTGGCCGGGACTAGCCTCAATGAGCAGTTCTTC.

This clone was picked up a small number of times. This chain uses TRBV7-6 with TRBJ2-2, with TRBD1 matching 10 bases. This CDR3 contains 19 residues. The V segment lost 1 base and the J segment 1 base; nucleotides outside the gene matches: 9. Per germline, CDR1 SGHVS and CDR2 FNYEAQ. The CDR3 DNA reads TGTGCCAGCAGCTTAGTGCCGGGACAGGGGAACTTGAACACCGGGGAGCTGTTTTTT. It translates to CASSLVPGQGNLNTGELFF.

This clone was observed a few times. As DNA, the CDR3 is TGTGCCAGCAGCAGGACAGGGGACGGCAATCAGCCCCAGCATTTT. Protein sequence: CASSRTGDGNQPQHF. The chain uses TRBV7-7 and TRBJ1-5; 9 positions match TRBD1. Per the germline V gene, CDR1 is SSHAT and CDR2 is FNYEAQ (reference sequence). The V gene end was trimmed by 5 bases and the J gene end by 2 bases; junction bases not matched to a gene: 4. The CDR3 contains 15 residues.

This clone was recorded many times. The chain uses TRBV5-8 and TRBJ1-5; 8 nucleotides line up with TRBD1. The trim removed 4 bases at V and 6 bases at J, leaving 9 bases unmatched. Germline CDR1 SGHTS, CDR2 YDEGEE. The CDR3 is made up of 15 amino acids. The DNA of the CDR3 is TGTGCCAGCAGCGAATCAGGGGGCGCCGGTCAGCCCCAGCATTTT. Residues: CASSESGGAGQPQHF.

This clone has a count of ten or more. V usage is TRBV11-2 and J usage is TRBJ1-1; 8 nucleotides agree with TRBD1. In germline, CDR1 is SGHAT, CDR2 FQNNGV. The CDR3 contains 13 residues. The V segment lost 5 bases and the J segment 11 bases; nucleotides outside the gene matches: 10. The CDR3 sequence is CASSSRGRIRAFF. The CDR3 DNA reads TGTGCCAGCAGCAGCAGGGGGCGTATACGGGCTTTCTTT.

This clone was seen at least ten times. This chain uses TRBV19 with TRBJ1-5, with D perhaps TRBD1 (5 bases). Germline V gene sequence: CDR1 LNHDA, CDR2 SQIVND (reference sequence). CDR3 length: 14 amino acids. V was clipped by 6 bases and J by 5 bases, with 14 bases between them. The CDR3 nucleotides are TGTGCCAGTAGCGCCCGGCGGGGCGATCAGCCCCAGCATTTT. This codes for CASSARRGDQPQHF.

This rearrangement joins TRBV12-3 or TRBV12-4 to TRBJ1-2; D not certain. The CDR3 totals 14 residues. V was clipped by 3 bases and J by 8 bases, with 16 bases between them. CDR3 bases: TGTGCCAGCAGTTTCCGACACCTAAGAAAGGGCTACACCTTC. Protein: CASSFRHLRKGYTF.

This clone has ten or more counts. The chain recombines TRBV5-4 with TRBJ2-3; the D is unclear. This CDR3 is built from 13 residues. From germline, CDR1 is SGHNT and CDR2 YYREEE (reference sequence). The V gene lost 4 bases and the J gene lost 6 bases, with 12 bases spanning the gap. CDR3 sequence (DNA): TGTGCCAGCAGCCCACAAGACACGGATACGCAGTATTTT. Residues: CASSPQDTDTQYF.

This clone was detected many times. This chain links TRBV15 with TRBJ1-1; D possibly corresponds to TRBD1 (5 bases). Germline V lookup: CDR1 LNHNV, CDR2 YYDKDF (reference sequence). Trimming pared 2 bases from V and 5 bases from J, leaving 6 bases between. The CDR3 covers 12 residues. CDR3 in DNA: TGTGCCACCAGCAGACGGGGGACTGAAGCTTTCTTT. Translation gives CATSRRGTEAFF.

In its sample, this clone was seen many times. The J gene is TRBJ2-7, the V gene TRBV12-3 or TRBV12-4, with 12 bases fitting TRBD2. The CDR3 covers 15 residues. Trimming cost V 6 bases and J 5 bases; bases outside gene matches: 8. The CDR3 DNA follows: TGTGCCAGCAGGCCCCTAGCGGGGGGGCCCAACGAGCAGTACTTC. This gives the protein CASRPLAGGPNEQYF.

In this sample, this clone turned up a few times. This chain connects TRBV28 to TRBJ1-5, with D perhaps matching TRBD1 (6 bases). Germline lookup yields CDR1 MDHEN and CDR2 SYDVKM. Trimming removed 4 bases from V and 6 bases from J, with 19 bases in between. This CDR3 is 16 amino acids long. The CDR3 reads CASSSHLGSGVQPQHF. The CDR3 nucleotides read TGTGCCAGCAGTTCGCATTTGGGGTCAGGGGTTCAGCCCCAGCATTTT.

The V call is TRBV9, the J call TRBJ1-2, with D unclear. The CDR3 contains 13 residues. The germline V gene has CDR1 SGDLS and CDR2 YYNGEE. V was trimmed by 2 bases and J by 1 base, leaving 6 bases between them. The CDR3 DNA reads TGTGCCAGCAGCGTCGCAGATAACTATGGCTACACCTTC. Translated, it gives CASSVADNYGYTF.

Many counts were recorded for this clone. The CDR3 sequence: CASSLGVIRETQYF. CDR3 sequence (DNA): TGTGCCAGCAGCTTAGGTGTTATTCGAGAGACCCAGTACTTC. This chain links TRBV11-2 with TRBJ2-5; D uncertain. Germline V CDR1 and CDR2: SGHAT, FQNNGV. V was shortened by 1 base and J by 4 bases, with 10 bases between the two germline ends. The CDR3 sequence is 14 residues long.

In its sample, this clone was seen many times. The rearrangement uses TRBV12-3 or TRBV12-4 and TRBJ1-4; possibly TRBD1 for D (6 bases). The CDR3 is made up of 14 amino acids. With 7 bases removed from V and 5 bases from J, the gap between germline ends came to 14 bases. The CDR3 nucleotides read TGTGCCAGCAATCTGGGGGCAGGGAATGAAAAACTGTTTTTT. Encoded protein: CASNLGAGNEKLFF.